This entry lists 7 T cell receptor beta chains sequenced from one sample in a study of T cell responses to AZD1222 COVID-19 vaccine. The protocol was immunoSEQ multiplex PCR, while the TCRdb copy is restricted to in-frame clones and leaves out a portion. This sample yields about 150,000 clones, of which roughly 90% are seen a single time; around 1.5% belongs to the top ten. Source: peripheral blood, taken 28 days after the second AZD1222 dose. The receptors were sampled from an adult who received the AZD1222 COVID-19 vaccine.

The CDR3 loop is CASSLAPRKNTDTQYF. CDR3 in DNA: TGCGCCAGCAGCTTAGCTCCCCGAAAGAACACAGATACGCAGTATTTT. V and J are TRBV5-1 and TRBJ2-3; D remains unclear. The CDR3 runs to 16 residues. Between the trimmed V and J ends, which lost 2 bases and 2 bases, there was a span of 15 bases. CDR1 and CDR2 (germline): SGHRS, YFSETQ.

This chain connects TRBV5-6 to TRBJ1-2, with TRBD1 matching over 8 bases. Unmatched junction bases numbered 9, after V lost 4 bases and J lost 1 base. Germline V CDR1 and CDR2: SGHDT, YYEEEE. The CDR3 spans 16 residues. This chain's CDR3 is CASSLGTGNVNYGYTF. In DNA form, the CDR3 reads TGTGCCAGCAGCCTCGGGACAGGAAATGTTAACTATGGCTACACCTTC.

This clone came up once. The chain combines TRBV28 with TRBJ2-2; 9 nucleotides agree with TRBD2. The CDR3 is 21 amino acids. V dropped 2 bases and J dropped 0; count of bases not matched to a gene: 16. Per the germline V gene, CDR1 is MDHEN and CDR2 is SYDVKM. CDR3 in amino acids: CASSLRSWRLAERANTGELFF. DNA of the CDR3: TGTGCCAGCAGTTTAAGATCATGGCGACTAGCGGAAAGAGCGAACACCGGGGAGCTGTTTTTT.

CDR3 sequence reads: CASSYDADSNQPQHF. The CDR3 coding sequence is TGTGCCAGCAGTTATGACGCGGATAGCAATCAGCCCCAGCATTTT. The chain has TRBV6-6 and TRBJ1-5; D remains ambiguous. Per germline, CDR1 MNHNY and CDR2 SVGAGI (reference sequence). The CDR3 is 15 amino acids. Trimming stripped 3 bases from V and 0 bases from J, with 9 bases between.

The V gene is TRBV15, the J gene TRBJ1-5; D gene ambiguous. The CDR3 loop spans 17 amino acids. Germline CDR1 LNHNV, CDR2 YYDKDF (reference sequence). With 2 bases removed from V and 0 bases from J, the gap between germline ends came to 14 bases. CDR3 loop: CATSRSAGLNSNQPQHF. CDR3 DNA: TGTGCCACCAGCAGATCGGCGGGCCTCAATAGCAATCAGCCCCAGCATTTT.

This chain connects TRBV27 to TRBJ1-3; 8 positions agree with TRBD1. The CDR3 is 14 residues long. Germline trimming cut 6 bases from V and 4 bases from J; bases unmatched to any gene: 5. The germline CDR1 and CDR2 sequences are MNHEY and SMNVEV (reference sequence). The CDR3 spells CASRQTGVGNTIYF. DNA of the CDR3: TGTGCCAGCAGACAGACAGGGGTAGGAAACACCATATATTTT.

The chain links TRBV2 to TRBJ1-2; no definite D call. Germline lookup yields CDR1 SNHLY and CDR2 FYNNEI. The CDR3 sequence is 13 residues long. The V gene lost 6 bases and the J gene lost 4 bases, with 12 bases spanning the gap. The CDR3 reads CASRIQAVYGYTF. CDR3 nucleotides: TGTGCCAGCAGAATTCAGGCCGTCTATGGCTACACCTTC.